This T cell receptor (beta chain) is drawn from a study of T cell repertoires in cytomegalovirus infection. TCRdb called the reads again in MiXCR, with one record for every CDR3 protein. Here the sample spans about 260,000 distinct CDR3 sequences, approximately 9.1% being singletons. Looked up from germline, CDR1 is SGHAT and CDR2 is FQNNGV. The CDR3 runs to 14 residues. Trimming stripped 8 bases from V and 3 bases from J, with 13 bases between. This clonotype was found a few times. The receptor's source is a human donor in good health (CMV status not recorded). Some clones in this sample may be carry-over from other donors' samples. Sequenced: PBMCs. The genes are TRBV11-2 and TRBJ2-2, with a possible D match to TRBD2 (6 bases). The CDR3 DNA follows: TGTGCCAGCCGAGGGAGGTGGGACACCGGGGAGCTGTTTTTT. Its protein product is CASRGRWDTGELFF.